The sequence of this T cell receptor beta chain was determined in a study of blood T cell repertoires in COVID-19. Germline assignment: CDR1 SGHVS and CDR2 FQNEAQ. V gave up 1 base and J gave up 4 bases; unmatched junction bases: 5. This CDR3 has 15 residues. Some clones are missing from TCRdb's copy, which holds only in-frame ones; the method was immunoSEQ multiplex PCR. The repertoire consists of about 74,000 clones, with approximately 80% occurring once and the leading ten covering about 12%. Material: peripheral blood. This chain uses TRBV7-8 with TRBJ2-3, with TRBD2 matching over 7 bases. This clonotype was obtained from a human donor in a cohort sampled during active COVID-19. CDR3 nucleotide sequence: TGTGCCAGCAGCTTAGTCGGGGGGATTGCAGATACGCAGTATTTT. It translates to CASSLVGGIADTQYF.